This TCR beta chain was retrieved from a study of CD8 T cells in ankylosing spondylitis. Study-level points and caveats: Reports say disease-linked clones showed up significantly more in matched ankylosing spondylitis synovial fluid. There was a TCR beta motif, made of 7 or 8 highly homologous variants, that appeared characteristic of ankylosing spondylitis blood.

Preparation of TCR beta libraries was done by quantitative 5'-RACE with molecular barcodes. From the 5' RACE reads, TCRdb called clonotypes with MiXCR, one entry per CDR3 protein. The table includes 800,000 to 900,000 distinct CDR3 sequences, 10% to 15% detected once. Germline V gives CDR1 MDHEN, CDR2 SYDVKM. CDR3 length: 16 residues. Between the trimmed V and J ends, which lost 5 bases and 5 bases, there was a span of 21 bases. About this clonotype itself: Its antigen is undetermined.

This sequence originates from a male donor with ankylosing spondylitis. The chain has TRBV28 and TRBJ2-5; D unclear. Material: blood, either unsorted or a sorted T cell fraction (not recorded which). CDR3 loop: CASSTPDGRGVETQYF. DNA of the CDR3: TGTGCCAGCAGTACCCCGGACGGACGTGGGGTGGAGACCCAGTACTTC.